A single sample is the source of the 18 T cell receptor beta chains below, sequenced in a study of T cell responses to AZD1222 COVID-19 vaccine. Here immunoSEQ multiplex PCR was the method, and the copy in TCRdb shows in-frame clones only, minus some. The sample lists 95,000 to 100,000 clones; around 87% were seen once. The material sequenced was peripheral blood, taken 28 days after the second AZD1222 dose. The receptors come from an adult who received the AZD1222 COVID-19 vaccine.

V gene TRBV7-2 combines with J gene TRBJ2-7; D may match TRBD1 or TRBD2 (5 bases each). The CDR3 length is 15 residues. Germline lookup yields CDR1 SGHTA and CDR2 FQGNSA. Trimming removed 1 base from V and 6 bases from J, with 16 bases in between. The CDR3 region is CASSLEPGPLGEQYF. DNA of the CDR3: TGTGCCAGCAGCTTAGAGCCGGGGCCATTGGGCGAGCAGTACTTC.

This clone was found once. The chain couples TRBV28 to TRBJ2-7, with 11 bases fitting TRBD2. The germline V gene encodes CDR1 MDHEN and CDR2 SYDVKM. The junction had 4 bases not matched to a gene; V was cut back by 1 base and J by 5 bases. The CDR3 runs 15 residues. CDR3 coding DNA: TGTGCCAGCAGTTTATCGGTACTAGCGGGAGACGAGCAGTACTTC. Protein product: CASSLSVLAGDEQYF.

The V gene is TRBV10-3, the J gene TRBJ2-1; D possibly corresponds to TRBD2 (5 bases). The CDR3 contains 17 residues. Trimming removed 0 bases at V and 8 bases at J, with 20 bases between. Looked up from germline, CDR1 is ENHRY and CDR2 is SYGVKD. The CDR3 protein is CAISESSGPGVIDEQFF. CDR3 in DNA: TGTGCCATCAGTGAGTCGAGCGGTCCGGGTGTAATCGATGAGCAGTTCTTC.

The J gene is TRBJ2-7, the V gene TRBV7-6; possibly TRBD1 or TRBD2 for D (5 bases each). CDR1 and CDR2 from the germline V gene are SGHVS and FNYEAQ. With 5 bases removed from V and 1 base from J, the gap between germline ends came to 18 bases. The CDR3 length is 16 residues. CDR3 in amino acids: CASSPRSGHFSYEQYF. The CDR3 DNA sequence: TGTGCCAGCAGCCCGCGTTCGGGGCACTTTTCCTACGAGCAGTACTTC.

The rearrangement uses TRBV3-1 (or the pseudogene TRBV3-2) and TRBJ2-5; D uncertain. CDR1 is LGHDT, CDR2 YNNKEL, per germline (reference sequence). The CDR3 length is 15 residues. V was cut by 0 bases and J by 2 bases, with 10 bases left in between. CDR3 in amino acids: CASSQDGLGQETQYF. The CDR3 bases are TGTGCCAGCAGCCAAGACGGGTTAGGTCAAGAGACCCAGTACTTC.

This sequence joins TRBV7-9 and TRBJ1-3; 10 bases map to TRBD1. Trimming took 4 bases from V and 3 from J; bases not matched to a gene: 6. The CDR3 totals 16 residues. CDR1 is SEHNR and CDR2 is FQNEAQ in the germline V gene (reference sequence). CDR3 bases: TGTGCCAGCAGCTCCAAGACAGGGGGCTTTGGAAACACCATATATTTT. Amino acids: CASSSKTGGFGNTIYF.

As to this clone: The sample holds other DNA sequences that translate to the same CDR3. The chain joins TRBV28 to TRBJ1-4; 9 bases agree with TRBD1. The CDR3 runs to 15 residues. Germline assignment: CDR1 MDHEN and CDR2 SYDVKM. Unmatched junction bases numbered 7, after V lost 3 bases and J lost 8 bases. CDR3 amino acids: CASSFQGQGGEKLFF. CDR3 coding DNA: TGTGCCAGCAGTTTCCAGGGACAGGGTGGGGAAAAACTGTTTTTT.

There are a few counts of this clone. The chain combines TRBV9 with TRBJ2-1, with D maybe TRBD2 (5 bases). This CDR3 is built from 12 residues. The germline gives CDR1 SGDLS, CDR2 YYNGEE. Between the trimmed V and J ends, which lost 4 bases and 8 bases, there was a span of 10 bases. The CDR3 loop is CASSSSGDEQFF. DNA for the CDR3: TGTGCCAGCAGCTCGAGCGGCGATGAGCAGTTCTTC.

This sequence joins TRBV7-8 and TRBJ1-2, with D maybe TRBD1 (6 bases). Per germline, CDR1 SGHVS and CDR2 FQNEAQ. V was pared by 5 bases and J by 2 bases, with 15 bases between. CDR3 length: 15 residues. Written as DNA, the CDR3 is TGTGCCAGCAGCCCAGAGGGGGGTTCCAACTATGGCTACACCTTC. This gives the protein CASSPEGGSNYGYTF.

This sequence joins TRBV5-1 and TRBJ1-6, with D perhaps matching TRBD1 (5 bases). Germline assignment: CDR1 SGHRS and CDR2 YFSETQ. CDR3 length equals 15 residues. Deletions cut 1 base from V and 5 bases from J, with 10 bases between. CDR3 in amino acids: CASSLRGRDNSPLHF. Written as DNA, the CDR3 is TGCGCCAGCAGCTTGAGGGGCCGAGATAATTCACCCCTCCACTTT.

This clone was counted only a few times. The CDR3 protein is CASEQGRTQYF. CDR3 in DNA: TGTGCCAGCGAACAGGGACGGACCCAGTACTTC. V and J are TRBV6-5 and TRBJ2-5; D might be TRBD1 (6 bases). Trimming stripped 8 bases from V and 7 bases from J, with 11 bases between. Looked up from germline, CDR1 is MNHEY and CDR2 is SVGAGI. The CDR3 has 11 residues.

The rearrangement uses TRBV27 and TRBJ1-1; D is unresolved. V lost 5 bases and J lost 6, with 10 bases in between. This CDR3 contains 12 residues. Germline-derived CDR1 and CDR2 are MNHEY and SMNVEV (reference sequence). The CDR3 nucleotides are TGTGCCAGCAGTGGCGGTAGGGCTGAAGCTTTCTTT. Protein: CASSGGRAEAFF.

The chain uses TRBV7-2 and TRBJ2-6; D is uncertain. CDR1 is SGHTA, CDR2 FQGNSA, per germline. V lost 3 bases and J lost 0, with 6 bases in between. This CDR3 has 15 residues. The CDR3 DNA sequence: TGTGCCAGCAGCTTGATTGGCTCTGGGGCCAACGTCCTGACTTTC. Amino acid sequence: CASSLIGSGANVLTF.

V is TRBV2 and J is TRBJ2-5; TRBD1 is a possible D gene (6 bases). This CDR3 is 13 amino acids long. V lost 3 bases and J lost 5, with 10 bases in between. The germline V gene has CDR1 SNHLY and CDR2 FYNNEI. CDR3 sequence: CASSDRTAETQYF. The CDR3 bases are TGTGCCAGCAGTGACCGGACAGCGGAGACCCAGTACTTC. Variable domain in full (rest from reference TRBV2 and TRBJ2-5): EPEVTQTPSHQVTQMGQEVILRCVPISNHLYFYWYRQILGQKVEFLVSFYNNEISEKSEIFDDQFSVERPDGSNFTLKIRSTKLEDSAMYFCASSDRTAETQYFGPGTRLLVL.

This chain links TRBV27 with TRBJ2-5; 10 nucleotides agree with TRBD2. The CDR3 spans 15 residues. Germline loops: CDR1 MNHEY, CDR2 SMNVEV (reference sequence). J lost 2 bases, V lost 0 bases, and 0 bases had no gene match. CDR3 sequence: CASSLSTSGQETQYF. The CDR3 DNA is TGTGCCAGCAGTTTATCGACTAGCGGGCAAGAGACCCAGTACTTC.

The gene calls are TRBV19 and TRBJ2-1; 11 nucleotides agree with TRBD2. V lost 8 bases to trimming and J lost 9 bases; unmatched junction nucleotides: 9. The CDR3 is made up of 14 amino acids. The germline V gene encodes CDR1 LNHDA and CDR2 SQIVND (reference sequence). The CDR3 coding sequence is TGTGCCAGTCATTTAGCGGGAGGGCCGTCTGAGCAGTTCTTC. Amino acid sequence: CASHLAGGPSEQFF.

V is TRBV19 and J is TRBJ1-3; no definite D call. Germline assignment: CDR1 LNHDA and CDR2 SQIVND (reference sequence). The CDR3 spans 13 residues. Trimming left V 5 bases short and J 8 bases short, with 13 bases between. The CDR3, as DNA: TGTGCCAGTAGTGCGAAAGGATCCGACACCATATATTTT. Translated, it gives CASSAKGSDTIYF.

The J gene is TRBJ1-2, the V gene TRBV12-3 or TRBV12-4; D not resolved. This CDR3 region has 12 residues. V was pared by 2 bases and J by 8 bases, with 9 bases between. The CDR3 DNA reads TGTGCCAGCAGTTTACCGCCCCTCGGCTACACCTTC. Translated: CASSLPPLGYTF.